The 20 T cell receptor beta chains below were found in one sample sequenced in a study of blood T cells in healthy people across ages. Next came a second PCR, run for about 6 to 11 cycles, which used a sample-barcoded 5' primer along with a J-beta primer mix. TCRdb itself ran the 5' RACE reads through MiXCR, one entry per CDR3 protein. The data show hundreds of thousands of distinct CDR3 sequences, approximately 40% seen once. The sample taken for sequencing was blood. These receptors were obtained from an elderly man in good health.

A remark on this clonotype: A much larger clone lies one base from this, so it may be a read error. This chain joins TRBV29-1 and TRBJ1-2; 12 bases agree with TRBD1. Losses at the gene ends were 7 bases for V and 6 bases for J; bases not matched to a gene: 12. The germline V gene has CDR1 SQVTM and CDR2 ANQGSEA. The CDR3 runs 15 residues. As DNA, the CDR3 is TGCAGCGCGGGGGGGACAGGGGGCGTATTAGATGGCTACACCTTC. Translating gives CSAGGTGGVLDGYTF.

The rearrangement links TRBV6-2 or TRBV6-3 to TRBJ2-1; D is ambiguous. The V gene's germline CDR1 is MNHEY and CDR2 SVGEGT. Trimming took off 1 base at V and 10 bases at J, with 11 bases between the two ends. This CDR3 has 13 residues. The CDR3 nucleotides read TGTGCCAGCAGTTACTTTAGCTCCTACGAGCAGTTCTTC. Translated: CASSYFSSYEQFF.

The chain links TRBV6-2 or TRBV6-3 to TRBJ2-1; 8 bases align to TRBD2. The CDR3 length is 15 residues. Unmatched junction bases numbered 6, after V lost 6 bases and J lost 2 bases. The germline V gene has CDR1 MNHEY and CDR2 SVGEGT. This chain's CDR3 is CASRLTSVTYNEQFF. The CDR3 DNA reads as TGTGCCAGCAGACTGACTAGCGTTACCTACAATGAGCAGTTCTTC.

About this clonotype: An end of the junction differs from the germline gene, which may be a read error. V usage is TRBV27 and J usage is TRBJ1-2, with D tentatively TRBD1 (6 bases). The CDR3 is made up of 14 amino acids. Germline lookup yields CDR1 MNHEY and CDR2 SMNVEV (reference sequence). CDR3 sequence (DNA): TGTGCCAACAGTTTATTAGCAGGGGACTATGGCTACACCTTC. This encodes CANSLLAGDYGYTF.

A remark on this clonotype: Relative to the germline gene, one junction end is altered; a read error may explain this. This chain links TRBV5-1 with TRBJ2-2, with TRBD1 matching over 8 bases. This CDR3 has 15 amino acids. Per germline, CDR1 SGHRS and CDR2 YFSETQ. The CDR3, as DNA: TGCGCCAGCAGCATCAACAGGGGGAACACCGGGGAGCTGTTCTTC. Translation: CASSINRGNTGELFF.

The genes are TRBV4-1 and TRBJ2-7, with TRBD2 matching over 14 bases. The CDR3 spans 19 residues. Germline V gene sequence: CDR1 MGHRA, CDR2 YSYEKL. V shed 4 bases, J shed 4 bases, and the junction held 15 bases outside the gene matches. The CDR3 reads CASSLQDGGTSGSRYEQYF. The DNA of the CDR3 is TGCGCCAGCAGCCTCCAGGACGGTGGGACTAGCGGGAGTCGATACGAGCAGTACTTC.

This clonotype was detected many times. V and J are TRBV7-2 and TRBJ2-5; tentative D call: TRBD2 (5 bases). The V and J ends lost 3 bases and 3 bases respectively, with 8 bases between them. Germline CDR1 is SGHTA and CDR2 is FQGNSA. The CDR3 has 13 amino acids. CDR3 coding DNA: TGTGCCAGCAGCTTGTCGCGGGAAGAGACCCAGTACTTC. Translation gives CASSLSREETQYF.

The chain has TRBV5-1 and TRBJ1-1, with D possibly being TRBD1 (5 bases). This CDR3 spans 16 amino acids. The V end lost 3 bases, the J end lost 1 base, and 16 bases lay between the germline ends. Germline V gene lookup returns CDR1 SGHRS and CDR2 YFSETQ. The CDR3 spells CASSSKRQGKNTEAFF. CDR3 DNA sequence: TGCGCCAGCAGCTCCAAACGGCAGGGTAAGAACACTGAAGCTTTCTTT.

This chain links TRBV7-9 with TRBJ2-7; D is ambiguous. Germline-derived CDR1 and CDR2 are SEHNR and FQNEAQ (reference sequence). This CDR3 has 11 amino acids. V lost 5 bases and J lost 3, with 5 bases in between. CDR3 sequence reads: CASSKDYEQYF. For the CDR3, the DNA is TGTGCCAGCAGCAAAGACTACGAGCAGTACTTC. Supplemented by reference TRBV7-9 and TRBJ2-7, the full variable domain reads DTGVSQNPRHKITKRGQNVTFRCDPISEHNRLYWYRQTLGQGPEFLTYFQNEAQLEKSRLLSDRFSAERPKGSFSTLEIQRTEQGDSAMYLCASSKDYEQYFGPGTRLTVT.

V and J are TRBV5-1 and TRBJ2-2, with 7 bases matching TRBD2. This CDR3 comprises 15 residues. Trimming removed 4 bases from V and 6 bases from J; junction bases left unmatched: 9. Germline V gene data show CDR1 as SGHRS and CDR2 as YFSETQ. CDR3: CASSQIERGPGELFF. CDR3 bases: TGCGCCAGCAGCCAAATCGAGCGGGGCCCCGGGGAGCTGTTTTTT.

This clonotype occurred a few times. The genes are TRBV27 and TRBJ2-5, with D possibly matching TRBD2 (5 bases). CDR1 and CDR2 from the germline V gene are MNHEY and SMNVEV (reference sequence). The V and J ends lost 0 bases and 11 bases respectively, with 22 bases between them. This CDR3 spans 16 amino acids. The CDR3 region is CASSLSPAEATSGQYF. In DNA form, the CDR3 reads TGTGCCAGCAGTTTATCACCAGCGGAGGCAACGTCGGGGCAGTACTTC.

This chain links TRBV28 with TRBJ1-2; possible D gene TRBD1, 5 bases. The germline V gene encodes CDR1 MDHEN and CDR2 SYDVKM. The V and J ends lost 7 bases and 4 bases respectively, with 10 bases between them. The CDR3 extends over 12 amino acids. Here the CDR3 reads CASTQGGYGYTF. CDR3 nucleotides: TGTGCCAGCACCCAGGGAGGCTATGGCTACACCTTC.

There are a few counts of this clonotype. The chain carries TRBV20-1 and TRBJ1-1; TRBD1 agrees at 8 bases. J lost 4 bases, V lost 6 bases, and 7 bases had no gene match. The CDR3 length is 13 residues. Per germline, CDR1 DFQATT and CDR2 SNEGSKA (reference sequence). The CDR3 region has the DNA TGCAGTGCCTGGACAGGGAAGGCCACTGAAGCTTTCTTT. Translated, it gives CSAWTGKATEAFF.

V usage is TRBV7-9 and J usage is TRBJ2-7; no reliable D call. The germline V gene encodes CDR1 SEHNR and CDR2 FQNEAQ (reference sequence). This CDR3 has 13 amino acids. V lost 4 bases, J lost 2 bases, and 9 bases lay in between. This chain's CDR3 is CASSSTITYEQYF. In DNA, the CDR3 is TGTGCCAGCAGCTCTACTATTACCTACGAGCAGTACTTC.

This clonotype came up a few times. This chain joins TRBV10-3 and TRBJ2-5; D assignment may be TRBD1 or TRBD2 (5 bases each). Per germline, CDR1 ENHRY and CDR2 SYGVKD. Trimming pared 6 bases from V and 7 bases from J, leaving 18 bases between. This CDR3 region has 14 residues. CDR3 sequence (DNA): TGTGCCATCAGCGCCGGGGCACCTGAGGGGACCCAGTACTTC. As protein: CAISAGAPEGTQYF.

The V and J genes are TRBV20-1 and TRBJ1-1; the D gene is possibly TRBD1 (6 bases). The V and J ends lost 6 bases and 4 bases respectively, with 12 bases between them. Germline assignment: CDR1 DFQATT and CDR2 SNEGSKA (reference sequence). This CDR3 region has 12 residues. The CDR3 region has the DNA TGCAGTGCCATGACACAGGGCACTGAAGCTTTCTTT. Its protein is CSAMTQGTEAFF.

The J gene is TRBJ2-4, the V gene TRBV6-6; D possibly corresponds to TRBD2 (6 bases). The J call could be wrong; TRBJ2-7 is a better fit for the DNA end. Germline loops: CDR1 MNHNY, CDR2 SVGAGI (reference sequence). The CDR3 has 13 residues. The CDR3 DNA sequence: TGTGCCACCCTTCCCGGCGTAGCGGACGAGCAGTACTTC. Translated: CATLPGVADEQYF.

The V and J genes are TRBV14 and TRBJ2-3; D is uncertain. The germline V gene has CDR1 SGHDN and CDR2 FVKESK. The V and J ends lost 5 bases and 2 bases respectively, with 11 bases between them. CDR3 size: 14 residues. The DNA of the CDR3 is TGTGCCAGCAGCGTTGAAAGTTACACAGATACGCAGTATTTT. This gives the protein CASSVESYTDTQYF.

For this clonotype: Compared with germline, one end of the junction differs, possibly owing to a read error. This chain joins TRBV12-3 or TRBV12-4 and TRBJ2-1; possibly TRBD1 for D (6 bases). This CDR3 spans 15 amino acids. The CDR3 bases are TGTGCCAGCAGCGGGCAGGGGAATCCCTACAGTGAGCAGTTCTTC. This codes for CASSGQGNPYSEQFF.

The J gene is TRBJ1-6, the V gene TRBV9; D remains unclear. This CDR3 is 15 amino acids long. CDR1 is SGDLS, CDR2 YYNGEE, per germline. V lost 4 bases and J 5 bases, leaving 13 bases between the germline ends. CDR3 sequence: CASSLRTRDNSPLHF. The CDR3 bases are TGTGCCAGCAGCCTCCGGACTCGCGATAATTCACCCCTCCACTTT. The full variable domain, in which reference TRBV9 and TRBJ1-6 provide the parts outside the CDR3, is DSGVTQTPKHLITATGQRVTLRCSPRSGDLSVYWYQQSLDQGLQFLIQYYNGEERAKGNILERFSAQQFPDLHSELNLSSLELGDSALYFCASSLRTRDNSPLHFGNGTRLTVT.